This TCR beta chain is from a study of vaccination and CD4 T cells after COVID-19. Study-level background: Convalescent donors: six male, four female; seven Caucasian, two Asian, one multiracial, two Hispanic. Everyone enrolled got two doses of BNT162b2 or mRNA-1273 vaccine.

At the Johns Hopkins FTIC core, DNA taken from cultured CD4+ T cells was sequenced by way of the Oncomine TCR Beta short-read assay. One entry per CDR3 protein results from TCRdb running MiXCR on the PCR reads. This table holds tens of thousands of distinct CDR3 sequences, about 40% found once. V lost 3 bases to trimming and J lost 2 bases, with 11 bases between them. This CDR3 is 15 amino acids long. Germline V gives CDR1 MNHEY, CDR2 SVGEGT. Described treatment: roughly nine-day PBMC culture with coronavirus spike peptide pools or control peptides (ViraFEST assay). Cultures got half-medium changes with IL-2 on days 3 and 7. Note on this clonotype: Its antigen remains unknown.

This rearrangement joins TRBV6-2 or TRBV6-3 to TRBJ1-5; TRBD1 is a possible D gene (5 bases). Material: CD4+ T cells from blood, cultured in vitro, obtained after SARS-CoV-2 vaccination. The clonotype was recovered from a human donor who had recovered from COVID-19. In DNA, the CDR3 is TGTGCCAGCAGTTATCCACAGGCTCGCAATCAGCCCCAGCATTTT. Amino acids: CASSYPQARNQPQHF.